The following is a T cell receptor (beta chain) sequence with its context. The antigen remains undetermined. The data originate from a study of cytomegalovirus exposure and HLA in healthy donors. Trimming shortened V by 6 bases and J by 0 bases, and 5 bases separated the two germline ends. The CDR3 consists of 12 residues. Germline lookup yields CDR1 MNHEY and CDR2 SMNVEV (reference sequence). It was with 60 Vbeta and 13 Jbeta primers that the PCR ran. Only in-frame clones appear in the TCRdb table, and some are missing; sequencing was by immunoSEQ multiplex PCR. This sample carries about 89,000 clones, about 74% of them seen once, and the ten largest clones take under 2%. Broader study findings: Reports showed the classifier diagnosing cytomegalovirus status with high specificity and sensitivity.

The TCR originated in a male donor in good health and CMV-seronegative. The V and J genes are TRBV27 and TRBJ1-2, with D perhaps matching TRBD1 (5 bases). The sequencing sample was made of PBMCs. The CDR3 spells CASSRANYGYTF. The CDR3, as DNA: TGTGCCAGCAGCAGGGCTAACTATGGCTACACCTTC.